This passage covers 17 T cell receptor beta chains from one sample sequenced in a study of cytomegalovirus exposure and HLA in healthy donors. Researchers ran the PCR with 60 Vbeta and 13 Jbeta primers. Data came from immunoSEQ multiplex PCR; TCRdb stores just in-frame clones and leaves some out. The table has approximately 160,000 clones, 65% to 85% seen once. Sequencing was carried out using PBMCs. These receptor sequences come from a woman aged 50 to 60 in good health and CMV-seropositive.

This clone was counted a few times. The chain has TRBV12-5 and TRBJ2-5; TRBD2 matches at 15 bases. V shed 6 bases, J shed 5 bases, and the junction held 7 bases outside the gene matches. CDR3 length: 16 amino acids. Looked up from germline, CDR1 is LGHNT and CDR2 is FRNRAP. In DNA form, the CDR3 reads TGTGCTAGTGGCCCCGGACTAGCGGGGGGGCTTGAGACCCAGTACTTC. Its translation is CASGPGLAGGLETQYF.

The gene calls are TRBV5-1 and TRBJ2-1; 9 bases are shared with TRBD1. Germline V gene sequence: CDR1 SGHRS, CDR2 YFSETQ. J was trimmed by 2 bases and V by 6 bases; bases with no gene match: 3. This CDR3 has 14 amino acids. The CDR3 DNA follows: TGCGCCAGCACTTGGGACAGGGCCTACAATGAGCAGTTCTTC. Protein: CASTWDRAYNEQFF.

This chain joins TRBV2 and TRBJ2-3; a possible D gene is TRBD1 (5 bases). V gave up 6 bases and J gave up 4 bases, with 14 bases separating them. CDR1 and CDR2 (germline): SNHLY, FYNNEI. CDR3 length: 14 residues. The DNA for the CDR3 is TGTGCCAGCAGACCCAAGGTGACAGCAGATACGCAGTATTTT. Translated, it gives CASRPKVTADTQYF.

This clone came up once. The V gene is TRBV5-1, the J gene TRBJ2-2, with no clear D. V lost 4 bases to trimming and J lost 3 bases, with 13 bases between them. This CDR3 has 15 residues. CDR1 and CDR2 from the germline V gene are SGHRS and YFSETQ. As DNA, the CDR3 is TGCGCCAGCAGCCCCAGGCGTATGGACACCGGGGAGCTGTTTTTT. Its translation: CASSPRRMDTGELFF.

The chain links TRBV10-3 to TRBJ2-7, with 9 bases matching TRBD2. The V gene end was trimmed by 8 bases and the J gene end by 3 bases; junction bases not matched to a gene: 8. The CDR3 is 14 residues long. Germline loops: CDR1 ENHRY, CDR2 SYGVKD. The CDR3 region is CAIFQGSGGYEQYF. The CDR3 coding sequence is TGTGCCATCTTTCAGGGTAGCGGGGGCTACGAGCAGTACTTC.

This clone has more than one count but fewer than ten. The gene calls are TRBV9 and TRBJ2-2; 8 bases align to TRBD2. The CDR3 totals 15 residues. Germline trimming cut 3 bases from V and 7 bases from J; bases unmatched to any gene: 8. From germline, CDR1 is SGDLS and CDR2 YYNGEE. CDR3 coding DNA: TGTGCCAGCAGCGCCGGGGGGGCGATAGACGGGGAGCTGTTTTTT. Amino acid sequence: CASSAGGAIDGELFF.

The rearrangement uses TRBV10-2 and TRBJ1-5, with D perhaps TRBD1 (5 bases). V lost 4 bases to trimming and J lost 3 bases, with 13 bases between them. Germline CDR1 is WSHSY and CDR2 is SAAADI. The CDR3 sequence is 15 residues long. The CDR3 bases are TGCGCCAGCAGTGGTCCAGGGTCGGACAATCAGCCCCAGCATTTT. This encodes CASSGPGSDNQPQHF.

The chain uses TRBV5-1 and TRBJ2-3; 10 positions match TRBD2. CDR1 is SGHRS, CDR2 YFSETQ, per germline. V dropped 4 bases and J dropped 6; count of bases not matched to a gene: 5. The CDR3 contains 14 residues. CDR3 in DNA: TGCGCCAGCAGCATAGCGGGGGGTCGTGATACGCAGTATTTT. It translates to CASSIAGGRDTQYF.

The chain recombines TRBV28 with TRBJ1-1, with 7 bases lining up with TRBD1. Germline CDR1 is MDHEN and CDR2 is SYDVKM. V shed 3 bases, J shed 1 base, and the junction held 5 bases outside the gene matches. This CDR3 is built from 15 residues. The CDR3 reads CASSLPWTGNTEAFF. The CDR3 region has the DNA TGTGCCAGCAGTTTGCCTTGGACAGGGAACACTGAAGCTTTCTTT.

The rearrangement links TRBV15 to TRBJ1-1; TRBD1 is a possible D gene (5 bases). The CDR3 is 15 residues long. Germline loops: CDR1 LNHNV, CDR2 YYDKDF (reference sequence). V was shortened by 0 bases and J by 1 base, with 9 bases between the two germline ends. DNA of the CDR3: TGTGCCACCAGCAGAGATCCGACAGCGAACACTGAAGCTTTCTTT. Its translation is CATSRDPTANTEAFF. The full variable domain, completed using reference TRBV15 and TRBJ1-1, is DAMVIQNPRYQVTQFGKPVTLSCSQTLNHNVMYWYQQKSSQAPKLLFHYYDKDFNNEADTPDNFQSRRPNTSFCFLDIRSPGLGDTAMYLCATSRDPTANTEAFFGQGTRLTVV.

This chain joins TRBV15 and TRBJ1-1; 7 bases are a match to TRBD1. There are 15 residues in the CDR3. Trimming at V came to 4 bases and at J to 4 bases, leaving 9 bases not matched to a gene. The germline gives CDR1 LNHNV, CDR2 YYDKDF (reference sequence). CDR3 DNA sequence: TGTGCCACCAGCACTGGACAGGCTCGTTTCACTGAAGCTTTCTTT. It translates to CATSTGQARFTEAFF.

The chain links TRBV2 to TRBJ2-2, with 8 nucleotides matching TRBD1. CDR3 length: 14 amino acids. Per germline, CDR1 SNHLY and CDR2 FYNNEI. Losses at the gene ends were 3 bases for V and 3 bases for J; bases not matched to a gene: 0. CDR3 amino acids: CASSDRGHTGELFF. CDR3 DNA: TGTGCCAGCAGTGACAGGGGGCACACCGGGGAGCTGTTTTTT.

V and J are TRBV4-1 and TRBJ1-4; TRBD1 matches at 8 bases. The CDR3 is made up of 15 amino acids. Germline V gene lookup returns CDR1 MGHRA and CDR2 YSYEKL. V was pared by 4 bases and J by 3 bases, with 4 bases of the junction left unmatched. The CDR3 here is CASSRQTGANEKLFF. The CDR3, as DNA: TGCGCCAGCAGCCGACAGACAGGGGCTAATGAAAAACTGTTTTTT.

The chain carries TRBV6-6 and TRBJ1-2, with a weak D call TRBD1 (6 bases). This CDR3 spans 14 amino acids. V dropped 2 bases and J dropped 3 bases, with 10 bases sitting between them. Germline CDR1 MNHNY, CDR2 SVGAGI (reference sequence). CDR3 DNA: TGTGCCAGCAGTTACCTCGAGGGGGACTATGGCTACACCTTC. This gives the protein CASSYLEGDYGYTF.

The gene calls are TRBV2 and TRBJ1-1; TRBD1 might be the D (6 bases). CDR3 length: 14 amino acids. V lost 4 bases, J lost 5 bases, and 14 bases lay in between. Germline V lookup: CDR1 SNHLY, CDR2 FYNNEI. The CDR3 nucleotides are TGTGCCAGCAGTGTGGCGGGGGCCGGTACTGAAGCTTTCTTT. This sequence encodes CASSVAGAGTEAFF. The full variable domain, rest sourced from reference TRBV2 and TRBJ1-1, is EPEVTQTPSHQVTQMGQEVILRCVPISNHLYFYWYRQILGQKVEFLVSFYNNEISEKSEIFDDQFSVERPDGSNFTLKIRSTKLEDSAMYFCASSVAGAGTEAFFGQGTRLTVV.

This clone was recorded only once. J is TRBJ2-7 and V is TRBV5-1; possible D gene TRBD1, 5 bases. Germline values: CDR1 SGHRS, CDR2 YFSETQ. This CDR3 has 12 amino acids. Trimming left V 2 bases short and J 6 bases short, with 9 bases between. The CDR3 sequence is CASSFAGFEQYF. The DNA for the CDR3 is TGCGCCAGCAGCTTTGCAGGGTTCGAGCAGTACTTC. Combining the CDR3 with reference TRBV5-1 and TRBJ2-7 gives the whole variable domain KAGVTQTPRYLIKTRGQQVTLSCSPISGHRSVSWYQQTPGQGLQFLFEYFSETQRNKGNFPGRFSGRQFSNSRSEMNVSTLELGDSALYLCASSFAGFEQYFGPGTRLTVT.

This clone was seen only a few times. The V call is TRBV28, the J call TRBJ1-1; D unresolved. Germline values: CDR1 MDHEN, CDR2 SYDVKM. CDR3 length: 14 residues. The V end lost 6 bases, the J end lost 2 bases, and 13 bases lay between the germline ends. CDR3 nucleotide sequence: TGTGCCAGCAGACTATCGGGAGGCAACACTGAAGCTTTCTTT. Translation gives CASRLSGGNTEAFF.